This entry concerns a single T cell receptor beta chain. This clonotype has more than one count but fewer than ten. It has no known antigen specificity. No much larger clone exists at a distance of one base, and base qualities are not known. This record belongs to a study of regulatory T cells in long-lasting Graves disease listed by TCRdb under 2021. For the wider study: In the newly diagnosed Graves' disease group, patients had been taking antithyroid drugs for less than 3 months. Peripheral blood TCR sequencing and RNA sequencing compared persistent Graves' disease patients with newly diagnosed Graves' disease patients. The study was registered as a clinical trial and conducted in China. A total of roughly 35 samples underwent TCR sequencing: some 13 from persistent and roughly 20 from newly diagnosed Graves' disease patients.

Unmatched junction bases come to 7, with V trimmed by 0 bases and J by 0 bases. The CDR3 starts with the cysteine, ends with the phenylalanine, and has 19 residues. The DNA shown is the 57-base CDR3, in frame from base 1. Sample time point, as interpreted from the label and publication: newly diagnosed GD, antithyroid drugs for less than 3 months. RNA was extracted from PBMCs in TRIzol for both TCR sequencing and RNA sequencing. The diagnosis of Graves' disease followed American Thyroid Association guidelines. The patients came from an endocrinology department in Xi'an, China. Each patient gave about 10 milliliters of peripheral blood, collected in an EDTA anticoagulant tube. Ficoll Paque Plus density gradient separation was used to isolate PBMCs, and no further T cell sorting was done. RNA quality was checked with an Agilent 2100 Bioanalyzer and agarose gel, and concentration with a NanoDrop 2000.

Study-level results and caveats: Only peripheral blood was studied, because thyroid tissue, the primary lesion, was inaccessible. TRBV28, TRBJ1-2 and TRBJ2-5 were preferentially used in persistent disease, while TRBV20-1 and TRBJ2-1 were favored in newly diagnosed disease. Sequencing and analysis were restricted to the TCR beta chain. Persistent Graves' disease patients showed lower TCR Shannon entropy and fewer highly expanded clones than newly diagnosed patients, suggesting clonal expansion. Patients with persistent disease shared more public clonotypes (about 2,900) than newly diagnosed patients did (more than 900). The authors acknowledged the small sample size as a limitation that may reduce accuracy.

Library preparation was by multiplex PCR. The instrument was an Illumina HiSeq 4000. CDR3 regions were amplified by Arm-PCR with iRepertoire HTBI primers to construct TCR beta libraries. PCR products were gel purified before sequencing. As for how the authors treated the data: Across samples, 60 to 75 TRBV and roughly 13 TRBJ segments were identified and used for gene usage analysis of CDR3 amino acid clonotypes. COPE and FqMerger were used to merge filtered high-quality paired reads into contigs. Contigs were aligned with BLAST to IMGT TRBV, TRBD and TRBJ reference genes, and CDR3 was defined per IMGT. Clonotypes above 0.1% frequency were classified as highly expanded clones. Shannon entropy served as the measure of repertoire diversity, while the Gini coefficient captured V-J evenness. Clonotypes shared by more than one individual were considered public. The raw public data were reprocessed by TCRdb itself: fastp quality trimming at Q25, MiXCR clonotype calling, in-frame beta chains only. Every distinct CDR3 protein forms one entry, paired with its most common genes and DNA. The authors' filters were not applied to this entry. A total of 450,000 to 600,000 distinct CDR3 sequences appear in this sample, approximately 13% of them only once. 8.5% to 10% of the sample goes to the ten largest clones.

This sample also belongs to another study, concerning T cells in Graves' hyperthyroidism and ophthalmopathy. That second publication adds: Stable Graves' hyperthyroidism was defined as no progression to ophthalmopathy during 18 months of follow-up. Hyperthyroidism patients were aged 18 to 65 years and newly diagnosed, with disease duration of less than 2 months. Exclusion was applied to patients with uncontrolled infections, other autoimmune diseases, pregnancy or lactation. Diagnoses were based on clinical symptoms, serum thyroxine and TRAb, thyroid ultrasound and orbital computed tomography. The first round of RT-PCR for the TCR CDR3 was performed with the HTBI primer set and the Qiagen OneStep RT-PCR kit. Most expanded thyroid clonotypes (frequency above 0.001) were also detected in blood, suggesting blood repertoires may reflect thyroid immune responses. A model built on a 13 V-J signature distinguished ophthalmopathy from stable hyperthyroidism, reaching about 89% sensitivity and under 84% specificity in cross-validation and 80%/75% in testing. During validation, the model predicted progression to ophthalmopathy a median of about 6.5 months ahead of onset, with 60% to 71% sensitivity and 72% to 80% specificity. To identify distinguishing TCR V-J signatures, a discovery cohort of around 100 patients was used, comprising some 43 with Graves' ophthalmopathy and 57 with stable Graves' hyperthyroidism. Prospective prediction of ophthalmopathy was tested in an independent validation cohort of 18 to 20 hyperthyroidism patients and 15 to 17 patients who later progressed to ophthalmopathy. The 100 discovery patients were randomly divided into training and test sets at a 7:3 ratio. Thyroid tissue and blood T-cell repertoires from six or seven Graves' hyperthyroidism patients were also compared in the study. Once sampling was done, hyperthyroidism patients were given methimazole at a starting dose of 30 mg daily, whereas ophthalmopathy patients were given high-dose intravenous methylprednisolone. Libraries were constructed in a second round of multiplex PCR, after which size selection and purification were carried out. The libraries were sequenced on an Illumina HiSeq2000 using paired-end 100 bp reads. Raw data were processed with SOAPnuke, discarding reads with adapters, uncalled bases, mean Phred below 15, or no exact constant-primer or identifier match. High-quality paired reads were merged with COPE v1.2.5, and unique nucleotide sequences were defined as clonotypes. Clonotypes were aligned to IMGT TRBV, TRBD and TRBJ reference segments using MiTCR v1.1. The analysis included only V-J combinations with a frequency above 0.0001, which together covered more than 98% of the repertoires. The TCS score was defined as F50 (clonal expansion) divided by E x V (chaos), with BLOSUM62-based TCRdist calculated between CDR3 peptides within each V-J. Welch's t-statistics and random forest reduced fewer than 600 V-J features to fewer than 15, which were used in a naive Bayes classifier (R e1071). No statistical method was used to fix the sample size in advance, and group allocation was not hidden from the investigators. The paper describes TCR Vbeta CDR3 sequencing of 140 or so peripheral blood samples, made up of 40 to 45 ophthalmopathy patients, 70 to 75 hyperthyroidism patients and 17 progressor patients.

The starting material was peripheral blood mononuclear cells (PBMCs), obtained at new diagnosis, from a patient treated with antithyroid drugs. The chain joins TRBV6-7 to TRBJ2-2, and TRBD1 aligns with 10 junction nucleotides. TRBV6-7 is filed as an ORF, its function uncertain. The receptor's source is a man younger than 45 with Graves disease. Donor details come from another sample of the same person, matched by shared clones. The sequenced DNA is TGTGCCAGCAGTTACTCGACAGGGGGCGCCTCAACGAACACCGGGGAGCTGTTTTTT. Its translation is CASSYSTGGASTNTGELFF.